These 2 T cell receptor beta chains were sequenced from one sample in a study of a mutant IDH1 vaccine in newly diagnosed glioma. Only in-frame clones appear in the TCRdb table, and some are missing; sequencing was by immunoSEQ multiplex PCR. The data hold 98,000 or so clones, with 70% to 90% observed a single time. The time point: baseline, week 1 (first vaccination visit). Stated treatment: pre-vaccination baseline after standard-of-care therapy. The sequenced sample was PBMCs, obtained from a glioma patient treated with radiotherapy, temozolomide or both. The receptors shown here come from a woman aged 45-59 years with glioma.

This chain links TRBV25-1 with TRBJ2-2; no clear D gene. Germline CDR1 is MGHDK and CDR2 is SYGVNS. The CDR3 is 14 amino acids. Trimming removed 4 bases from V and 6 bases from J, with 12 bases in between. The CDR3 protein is CASSVGWAAGELFF. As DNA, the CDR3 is TGTGCCAGCAGTGTAGGTTGGGCTGCCGGGGAGCTGTTTTTT.

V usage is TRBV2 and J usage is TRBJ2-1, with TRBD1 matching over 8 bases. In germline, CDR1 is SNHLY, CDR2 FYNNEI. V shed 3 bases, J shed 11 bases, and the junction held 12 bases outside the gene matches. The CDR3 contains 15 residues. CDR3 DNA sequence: TGTGCCAGCAGTGAGTTCCCGGACAGGGCTAAAAAGCAGTTCTTC. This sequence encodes CASSEFPDRAKKQFF.